The 23 T cell receptor beta chains below were found in one sample sequenced in a study of control samples from healthy donors and cancer patients. This table comes from immunoSEQ multiplex PCR, and its TCRdb copy is limited to in-frame clones, with some not included. The sample contains about 130,000 clones, 85% to 95% of which appear only once. Sequencing input: PBMCs. These receptors originate from a man aged 60-69 years with colorectal cancer.

V is TRBV7-2 and J is TRBJ1-2; D unclear. V gave up 2 bases and J gave up 1 base, with 14 bases separating them. Germline CDR1 is SGHTA and CDR2 is FQGNSA. The CDR3 loop spans 16 amino acids. CDR3 residues: CASSLKVLGSNYGYTF. DNA for the CDR3: TGTGCCAGCAGCTTAAAAGTTCTCGGGAGTAACTATGGCTACACCTTC.

The chain recombines TRBV3-1 (or the pseudogene TRBV3-2) with TRBJ2-1, with 8 bases fitting TRBD1. The CDR3 is made up of 12 amino acids. The germline gives CDR1 LGHDT, CDR2 YNNKEL (reference sequence). Trimming took 8 bases from V and 6 from J; bases not matched to a gene: 3. CDR3 bases: TGTGCCAGCGAGGACAGGGTCAATGAGCAGTTCTTC. Residues: CASEDRVNEQFF.

The chain's CDR3 is CASRDQGGYGYTF. The CDR3 DNA is TGTGCCAGCAGGGACCAGGGCGGCTATGGCTACACCTTC. The chain employs TRBV6-4 and TRBJ1-2; weak D call: TRBD1 (5 bases). V lost 6 bases and J lost 4, with 12 bases in between. CDR1 is MRHNA and CDR2 is SNTAGT in the germline V gene. The CDR3 extends over 13 amino acids.

The CDR3 DNA is TGTGCCAGCAGCTTCGATTCACCCCTCCACTTT. Its translation: CASSFDSPLHF. V gene TRBV7-2 combines with J gene TRBJ1-6; D unclear. Germline values: CDR1 SGHTA, CDR2 FQGNSA. This CDR3 is 11 amino acids long. V lost 3 bases and J 8 bases, leaving 2 bases between the germline ends.

The rearrangement uses TRBV18 and TRBJ1-1; 9 bases agree with TRBD1. The CDR3 is 14 residues long. The V and J ends lost 3 bases and 6 bases, in that order; junction bases with no gene match: 5. Germline assignment: CDR1 KGHSH and CDR2 LQKENI. CDR3 bases: TGTGCCAGCTCACCTGCGGGACAGGGCTCTGAAGCTTTCTTT. Translated: CASSPAGQGSEAFF.

J is TRBJ2-1 and V is TRBV7-2, with 7 bases aligning to TRBD1. The CDR3 spans 15 residues. CDR1 is SGHTA and CDR2 is FQGNSA in the germline V gene. The junction had 7 bases not matched to a gene; V was cut back by 3 bases and J by 5 bases. Written as DNA, the CDR3 is TGTGCCAGCAGCTTTGGAGACAGGGTGGACAATGAGCAGTTCTTC. It translates to CASSFGDRVDNEQFF.

The chain uses TRBV4-2 and TRBJ2-1, with TRBD2 matching 9 bases. Germline V lookup: CDR1 LGHNA, CDR2 YNFKEQ. V dropped 3 bases and J dropped 2; count of bases not matched to a gene: 8. This CDR3 region has 17 residues. The CDR3 loop reads CASSHPRGGGAYNEQFF. The CDR3 nucleotides are TGTGCCAGCAGCCACCCCCGTGGCGGGGGGGCCTACAATGAGCAGTTCTTC.

This clone was seen a handful of times. This chain joins TRBV5-1 and TRBJ2-3; D is uncertain. Per the germline V gene, CDR1 is SGHRS and CDR2 is YFSETQ. This CDR3 is built from 15 residues. The V end lost 0 bases, the J end lost 4 bases, and 12 bases lay between the germline ends. The CDR3 bases are TGCGCCAGCAGCTTGGAACTCGTGTTCGCAGATACGCAGTATTTT. Its translation: CASSLELVFADTQYF.

The chain has TRBV6-5 and TRBJ1-2; no firm D call. The CDR3 sequence is 12 residues long. CDR1 MNHEY and CDR2 SVGAGI come from the germline V gene. Trimming removed 6 bases at V and 2 bases at J, with 7 bases between. The CDR3 region is CASSLGNYGYTF. CDR3 sequence (DNA): TGTGCCAGCAGCCTGGGAAACTATGGCTACACCTTC.

The gene calls are TRBV13 and TRBJ1-2, with 7 bases that match TRBD1. Germline trimming cut 6 bases from V and 5 bases from J; bases unmatched to any gene: 6. The CDR3 sequence is 13 residues long. Looked up from germline, CDR1 is PRHDT and CDR2 is FYEKMQ (reference sequence). The CDR3 region has the DNA TGTGCCAGCAGGCAAGGGGGCGGGTATGGCTACACCTTC. Translating gives CASRQGGGYGYTF.

Of note for this clone: Relative to the germline gene, one junction end is altered; a read error may explain this. The J gene is TRBJ1-2, the V gene TRBV7-2; a weak D match, TRBD1 (6 bases). The CDR3 has 14 amino acids. Germline V lookup: CDR1 SGHTA, CDR2 FQGNSA. The CDR3 DNA reads as TGTGCCAGCAGGTTAGGGGGGGCTAACTATGGCTACACCTTC. Protein: CASRLGGANYGYTF.

CDR3 DNA sequence: TGTGCCAGCAGCCAAGATAAAGGACTAGCGGGGGGGCCGCGGAATGAGCAGTTCTTC. The encoded protein is CASSQDKGLAGGPRNEQFF. The chain carries TRBV3-1 (or the pseudogene TRBV3-2) and TRBJ2-1; TRBD2 aligns across 15 bases. The CDR3 sequence is 19 residues long. The V segment lost 0 bases and the J segment 7 bases; nucleotides outside the gene matches: 10. Germline V gene lookup returns CDR1 LGHDT and CDR2 YNNKEL (reference sequence).

The CDR3 spells CASRDRVSSGANVLTF. CDR3 DNA: TGTGCCAGCAGGGACAGGGTTAGCTCTGGGGCCAACGTCCTGACTTTC. This chain joins TRBV27 and TRBJ2-6; 8 bases map to TRBD1. CDR1 and CDR2 (germline): MNHEY, SMNVEV (reference sequence). V was pared by 6 bases and J by 0 bases, with 4 bases of the junction left unmatched. This CDR3 spans 16 amino acids. Complete variable domain (other parts from reference TRBV27 and TRBJ2-6): EAQVTQNPRYLITVTGKKLTVTCSQNMNHEYMSWYRQDPGLGLRQIYYSMNVEVTDKGDVPEGYKVSRKEKRNFPLILESPSPNQTSLYFCASRDRVSSGANVLTFGAGSRLTVL.

This chain connects TRBV3-1 (or the pseudogene TRBV3-2) to TRBJ2-3; 10 bases align to TRBD2. The J segment lost 12 bases and the V segment lost 5 bases, leaving 8 bases of the junction unmatched. Germline V gene lookup returns CDR1 LGHDT and CDR2 YNNKEL (reference sequence). The CDR3 runs 13 residues. The CDR3 loop reads CASSATLAGVQYF. The CDR3 bases are TGTGCCAGCAGCGCGACGCTAGCGGGGGTTCAGTATTTT.

The V gene is TRBV5-1, the J gene TRBJ1-4; no reliable D call. This CDR3 has 13 amino acids. Between the trimmed V and J ends, which lost 1 base and 7 bases, there was a span of 8 bases. Germline CDR1 is SGHRS and CDR2 is YFSETQ. CDR3 region: CASSLREGEKLFF. For the CDR3, the DNA is TGCGCCAGCAGCTTGAGGGAGGGTGAAAAACTGTTTTTT.

The genes are TRBV5-1 and TRBJ1-3; D remains unclear. The CDR3 is 15 residues long. CDR1 is SGHRS, CDR2 YFSETQ, per germline. The germline V and J ends were trimmed by 4 bases and 0 bases, with 11 bases remaining between them. The CDR3 DNA is TGCGCCAGCAGCCTTCCGACGGGCTCTGGAAACACCATATATTTT. Its protein is CASSLPTGSGNTIYF.

V and J are TRBV7-2 and TRBJ1-5; D ambiguous. This CDR3 spans 15 amino acids. Trimming cost V 3 bases and J 6 bases, with 15 bases left between them. Germline CDR1 SGHTA, CDR2 FQGNSA. The CDR3 nucleotides are TGTGCCAGCAGCTTGTCGGGGAGTTTAAGTCAGCCCCAGCATTTT. Translating gives CASSLSGSLSQPQHF.

The chain links TRBV7-9 to TRBJ1-1; TRBD1 matches at 7 bases. The CDR3 extends over 14 amino acids. The J segment lost 9 bases and the V segment lost 4 bases, leaving 11 bases of the junction unmatched. Germline CDR1 and CDR2: SEHNR and FQNEAQ (reference sequence). The CDR3: CASSSDRASNKAFF. The CDR3 DNA reads TGTGCCAGCAGCTCCGACAGGGCTTCTAATAAAGCTTTCTTT.

The gene calls are TRBV4-1 and TRBJ1-4, with D possibly being TRBD1 (5 bases). V lost 1 base and J lost 7, with 10 bases in between. CDR3 length: 14 residues. CDR1 is MGHRA and CDR2 is YSYEKL in the germline V gene. CDR3 residues: CASSQVGTGEKLFF. CDR3 sequence (DNA): TGCGCCAGCAGCCAAGTTGGGACCGGTGAAAAACTGTTTTTT.

The chain carries TRBV2 and TRBJ2-7; 9 bases line up with TRBD1. The germline V gene has CDR1 SNHLY and CDR2 FYNNEI. The CDR3 spans 14 residues. J gave up 3 bases and V 3 bases, and 3 bases lay outside the gene matches. This CDR3 is CASSERDRDYEQYF. For the CDR3, the DNA is TGTGCCAGCAGTGAGCGGGACAGGGACTACGAGCAGTACTTC.

The chain uses TRBV6-2 or TRBV6-3 and TRBJ2-5, with D possibly TRBD1 on 6 matching bases. Germline V gene data show CDR1 as MNHEY and CDR2 as SVGEGT. V gave up 4 bases and J gave up 0 bases, with 18 bases separating them. This CDR3 is built from 17 residues. The CDR3: CASSLFRDTMYQETQYF. The CDR3, as DNA: TGTGCCAGCAGTTTATTCCGGGACACCATGTACCAAGAGACCCAGTACTTC.

The V gene is TRBV5-5, the J gene TRBJ2-3; no reliable D call. The CDR3 covers 14 residues. Germline V gene lookup returns CDR1 SGHKS and CDR2 YYEKEE (reference sequence). V lost 4 bases and J 6 bases, leaving 15 bases between the germline ends. The CDR3 region has the DNA TGTGCCAGCAGCCCGGACCGGGTACGGGATACGCAGTATTTT. As protein: CASSPDRVRDTQYF.

J is TRBJ2-2 and V is TRBV6-1; 9 nucleotides agree with TRBD1. Germline V gene sequence: CDR1 MNHNS, CDR2 SASEGT. The CDR3 spans 15 residues. Trimming cost V 2 bases and J 6 bases; bases outside gene matches: 4. CDR3 nucleotide sequence: TGTGCCAGCAGTGAAATCGGGACAGGGTCCGGGGAGCTGTTTTTT. Translation: CASSEIGTGSGELFF.